These 24 T cell receptor beta chains share one sample of origin, sequenced in a study of multiple sclerosis patients with progressive multifocal leukoencephalopathy. The data were produced by immunoSEQ multiplex PCR, yet TCRdb's version contains in-frame clones alone and is incomplete. This sample yields 30,000 or so clones, of which around nine tenths are seen a single time; roughly 1.5% belongs to the top ten. Time point: before natalizumab initiation. Material: PBMCs. The receptors stem from a human donor with multiple sclerosis.

The chain employs TRBV4-1 and TRBJ2-1; no clear D. V was cut by 4 bases and J by 2 bases, with 12 bases left in between. CDR1 and CDR2 from the germline V gene are MGHRA and YSYEKL. The CDR3 is 15 residues long. As DNA, the CDR3 is TGCGCCAGCAGCCTACCCGGTGGGGCCTACAATGAGCAGTTCTTC. This codes for CASSLPGGAYNEQFF.

The gene calls are TRBV6-5 and TRBJ1-3; possibly TRBD1 for D (5 bases). V was clipped by 3 bases and J by 2 bases, with 14 bases between them. CDR3 length: 16 residues. In germline, CDR1 is MNHEY, CDR2 SVGAGI. The CDR3 DNA is TGTGCCAGCAGTTATGGCCGGGGACGCCCTGGAAACACCATATATTTT. Amino acids: CASSYGRGRPGNTIYF.

The chain couples TRBV6-6 to TRBJ2-1, with 13 bases fitting TRBD2. The V and J ends lost 5 bases and 7 bases, in that order; junction bases with no gene match: 2. Germline CDR1 reads MNHNY; CDR2 reads SVGAGI (reference sequence). The CDR3 length is 14 residues. The chain's CDR3 is CASSGTSGTNEQFF. The CDR3 bases are TGTGCCAGCAGTGGGACTAGCGGGACTAATGAGCAGTTCTTC.

The rearrangement uses TRBV5-1 and TRBJ2-1; D is perhaps TRBD1 or TRBD2 (5 bases each). Trimming shortened V by 4 bases and J by 0 bases, and 14 bases separated the two germline ends. The CDR3 sequence is 16 residues long. Germline V gene lookup returns CDR1 SGHRS and CDR2 YFSETQ. The DNA of the CDR3 is TGCGCCAGCAGCCGGATATCGGGGCCCTCCTACAATGAGCAGTTCTTC. Its protein product is CASSRISGPSYNEQFF.

The chain recombines TRBV28 with TRBJ1-1, with 7 positions matching TRBD1. Germline-derived CDR1 and CDR2 are MDHEN and SYDVKM. The CDR3 contains 15 residues. Unmatched junction bases numbered 17, after V lost 6 bases and J lost 10 bases. Here the CDR3 reads CASSQDRERRERAFF. The DNA for the CDR3 is TGTGCCAGCAGCCAAGACAGGGAGAGGCGTGAAAGAGCTTTCTTT. Filled out from reference TRBV28 and TRBJ1-1, the complete variable domain reads DVKVTQSSRYLVKRTGEKVFLECVQDMDHENMFWYRQDPGLGLRLIYFSYDVKMKEKGDIPEGYSVSREKKERFSLILESASTNQTSMYLCASSQDRERRERAFFGQGTRLTVV.

The chain is built from TRBV27 and TRBJ2-1, with unresolved D. Trimming stripped 6 bases from V and 11 bases from J, with 26 bases between. This CDR3 has 16 amino acids. The germline V gene has CDR1 MNHEY and CDR2 SMNVEV (reference sequence). CDR3 nucleotides: TGTGCCAGCAGCCCGGCGCTGCAGTCGTCGCATCAAAAGCAGTTCTTC. This sequence encodes CASSPALQSSHQKQFF.

This clone was detected once. This chain joins TRBV28 and TRBJ2-7; D perhaps matches TRBD1 (5 bases). The germline V gene has CDR1 MDHEN and CDR2 SYDVKM. CDR3 length equals 13 residues. Trimming shortened V by 1 base and J by 5 bases, and 9 bases separated the two germline ends. CDR3 loop: CASSLFRAHEQYF. The DNA of the CDR3 is TGTGCCAGCAGTTTATTCAGGGCCCACGAGCAGTACTTC.

In this sample, this clone turned up once. The chain uses TRBV5-1 and TRBJ1-1; D call uncertain. Trimming cost V 2 bases and J 5 bases, with 16 bases left between them. Germline CDR1 is SGHRS and CDR2 is YFSETQ. The CDR3 spans 15 residues. The CDR3 sequence is CASSFVGDLGTEAFF. CDR3 sequence (DNA): TGCGCCAGCAGCTTCGTCGGGGATTTAGGAACTGAAGCTTTCTTT.

V usage is TRBV2 and J usage is TRBJ2-1; 10 bases agree with TRBD2. There are 15 residues in the CDR3. Germline CDR1 SNHLY, CDR2 FYNNEI. J lost 9 bases, V lost 3 bases, and 8 bases had no gene match. CDR3 loop: CASSEALAGVGEQFF. The CDR3 region has the DNA TGTGCCAGCAGTGAGGCCCTAGCGGGAGTAGGTGAGCAGTTCTTC.

The V gene is TRBV6-1, the J gene TRBJ1-1; the D gene is possibly TRBD1 (5 bases). Germline lookup yields CDR1 MNHNS and CDR2 SASEGT. The CDR3 consists of 14 residues. Trimming pared 0 bases from V and 10 bases from J, leaving 15 bases between. The CDR3 sequence is CASSEAGPRTGAFF. The CDR3 bases are TGTGCCAGCAGTGAAGCGGGGCCACGAACGGGAGCTTTCTTT.

CDR3 sequence: CASSQLNLVATDTQYF. For the CDR3, the DNA is TGCGCCAGCAGCCAGCTTAACCTAGTCGCCACAGATACGCAGTATTTT. The rearrangement uses TRBV4-1 and TRBJ2-3; no definite D call. This CDR3 is built from 16 residues. Trimming cost V 3 bases and J 2 bases, with 15 bases left between them. Germline CDR1 MGHRA, CDR2 YSYEKL.

This clone was recorded once. V usage is TRBV27 and J usage is TRBJ1-5, with D possibly being TRBD1 (5 bases). Looked up from germline, CDR1 is MNHEY and CDR2 is SMNVEV (reference sequence). The ends were cut back, 2 bases at V and 3 bases at J, with 8 bases in the middle. This CDR3 contains 14 residues. CDR3 protein: CASSLTGPNQPQHF. CDR3 nucleotides: TGTGCCAGCAGTTTAACAGGTCCCAATCAGCCCCAGCATTTT.

The chain couples TRBV18 to TRBJ2-2, with D perhaps matching TRBD1 (6 bases). Germline lookup yields CDR1 KGHSH and CDR2 LQKENI. The CDR3 totals 15 residues. Trimming took off 6 bases at V and 6 bases at J, with 17 bases between the two ends. The CDR3 protein is CASSPNRVGPGELFF. Here the CDR3 DNA reads TGTGCCAGCTCTCCGAACAGGGTCGGTCCCGGGGAGCTGTTTTTT.

The chain uses TRBV6-1 and TRBJ1-5, with a weak D call TRBD1 (5 bases). V was clipped by 6 bases and J by 0 bases, with 6 bases between them. The CDR3 has 13 amino acids. CDR1 and CDR2 from the germline V gene are MNHNS and SASEGT. The CDR3 DNA follows: TGTGCCAGCAGGACAGCTAGCAATCAGCCCCAGCATTTT. Protein sequence: CASRTASNQPQHF.

Comments on this clone: Other nucleotide sequences from this sample produce the same CDR3. The CDR3 bases are TGTGCCAGCAGTTTAGTCTCAACGATCTATGGCTACACCTTC. Amino acids: CASSLVSTIYGYTF. This chain joins TRBV28 and TRBJ1-2; D remains ambiguous. Trimming took off 2 bases at V and 4 bases at J, with 11 bases between the two ends. CDR3 size: 14 residues. From germline, CDR1 is MDHEN and CDR2 SYDVKM.

The gene calls are TRBV6-1 and TRBJ2-7; weak D call: TRBD2 (5 bases). The CDR3 totals 15 residues. Germline values: CDR1 MNHNS, CDR2 SASEGT. V dropped 6 bases and J dropped 0 bases, with 15 bases sitting between them. The CDR3 sequence: CASSPEVFFSYEQYF. The CDR3 DNA sequence: TGTGCCAGCAGCCCGGAGGTCTTCTTCTCCTACGAGCAGTACTTC.

This chain joins TRBV6-5 and TRBJ1-2; no clear D gene. This CDR3 spans 11 amino acids. Germline values: CDR1 MNHEY, CDR2 SVGAGI. V was pared by 1 base and J by 7 bases, with 4 bases between. The CDR3 bases are TGTGCCAGCAGTTACTTCGGTGGCTACACCTTC. Translated: CASSYFGGYTF.

The rearrangement joins TRBV7-9 to TRBJ1-2; TRBD1 matches 8 bases. The germline V gene encodes CDR1 SEHNR and CDR2 FQNEAQ (reference sequence). Unmatched junction bases numbered 6, after V lost 5 bases and J lost 7 bases. The CDR3 sequence is 13 residues long. For the CDR3, the DNA is TGTGCCAGCAGCACGGACAGGGTGTTTGGCTACACCTTC. Translated, it gives CASSTDRVFGYTF.

The V and J genes are TRBV6-6 and TRBJ2-5; D is perhaps TRBD2 (6 bases). The CDR3 is made up of 15 amino acids. V was cut by 6 bases and J by 2 bases, with 16 bases left in between. Germline CDR1 is MNHNY and CDR2 is SVGAGI (reference sequence). CDR3 coding DNA: TGTGCCAGCAGGCCGGCCCTGGCGGGGCAAGAGACCCAGTACTTC. Translating gives CASRPALAGQETQYF.

The V and J genes are TRBV19 and TRBJ2-5; D may be TRBD2 (5 bases). The J call is in doubt because the DNA end fits TRBJ2-7 better. Germline CDR1 is LNHDA and CDR2 is SQIVND (reference sequence). The CDR3 sequence is 13 residues long. The CDR3 nucleotides are TGTGCCAGTAGCCCGGACGGGGTCCACGAGCAGTACTTC. This gives the protein CASSPDGVHEQYF.

CDR3 DNA sequence: TGTGCCAGCAGCTTGACCGCCGCAGTGGGAGGTAATGAAAAACTGTTTTTT. Protein: CASSLTAAVGGNEKLFF. This chain uses TRBV5-6 with TRBJ1-4; D is undetermined. The CDR3 has 17 residues. Trimming stripped 1 base from V and 4 bases from J, with 17 bases between. In germline, CDR1 is SGHDT, CDR2 YYEEEE. The full variable domain, completed using reference TRBV5-6 and TRBJ1-4, is DAGVTQSPTHLIKTRGQQVTLRCSPKSGHDTVSWYQQALGQGPQFIFQYYEEEERQRGNFPDRFSGHQFPNYSSELNVNALLLGDSALYLCASSLTAAVGGNEKLFFGSGTQLSVL.

The J gene is TRBJ2-1, the V gene TRBV18; 9 bases align to TRBD1. Per germline, CDR1 KGHSH and CDR2 LQKENI. V lost 3 bases and J lost 3; bases outside the gene matches: 6. This CDR3 comprises 16 residues. The CDR3 nucleotides read TGTGCCAGCTCACCCCCGGGACAGGGACACTACAATGAGCAGTTCTTC. Translating it yields CASSPPGQGHYNEQFF.

V and J are TRBV7-9 and TRBJ2-5; D tentatively reads TRBD1 or TRBD2 (5 bases each). Near its end, the DNA agrees better with TRBJ2-7, so the J call may be wrong. This CDR3 has 12 residues. Germline V gene lookup returns CDR1 SEHNR and CDR2 FQNEAQ (reference sequence). CDR3 amino acids: CASSLAGGEQYF. The CDR3 DNA reads as TGTGCCAGCAGCTTAGCTGGGGGCGAGCAGTACTTC.

This rearrangement joins TRBV5-4 to TRBJ1-5, with 8 bases aligning to TRBD1. CDR1 and CDR2 (germline): SGHNT, YYREEE (reference sequence). V lost 4 bases to trimming and J lost 7 bases; unmatched junction nucleotides: 10. The CDR3 contains 15 residues. The CDR3 protein is CASSPDRGTGQPQHF. The DNA for the CDR3 is TGTGCCAGCAGCCCTGACAGGGGAACAGGGCAGCCCCAGCATTTT.